The 25 T cell receptor beta chains below all came from one sample that was sequenced in a study of blood T cells in healthy people across ages (dated by TCRdb to the mid-2010s). Receptor amplification or capture employed 5' RACE. Sequencing instrument: Illumina HiSeq 2500. A second about 7 to 11 cycle PCR used a sample-barcoded 5' primer and a J-beta primer mix. TCRdb took the public reads, trimmed them with fastp at Q25, ran MiXCR for clone calling and kept in-frame beta chains. When rows share a CDR3 protein, they turn into one entry using the most common DNA and genes. A total of about 800,000 distinct CDR3 sequences appear in this sample, approximately 25% of them only once. Jointly, the top ten make up under 4.5% of the sample. These data were likewise used in another study, on T cells of mothers and their children.

The sequencing input was blood. These TCRs come from a boy aged 10-17 years in good health.

This clonotype has just one count. This likely comes from a read error, as the CDR3 has no conserved phenylalanine or tryptophan at its end. The chain uses TRBV28 and TRBJ1-5, with D unclear. The CDR3 spans 15 residues. V lost 5 bases and J lost 4, with 15 bases in between. Germline V lookup: CDR1 MDHEN, CDR2 SYDVKM. The CDR3 DNA reads TGTGCCAGCAGTACGGGCGCTAACGATAATCAGCCCCAGCATTCT. Its translation is CASSTGANDNQPQHS.

The chain combines TRBV28 with TRBJ2-5, with TRBD1 matching 8 bases. Trimming took 6 bases from V and 4 from J; bases not matched to a gene: 4. Germline V CDR1 and CDR2: MDHEN, SYDVKM. The CDR3 runs to 13 residues. The CDR3 DNA is TGTGCCAGCAGGGCAGGGGGCCCAGAGACCCAGTACTTC. It specifies CASRAGGPETQYF.

This chain joins TRBV12-3 or TRBV12-4 and TRBJ2-5; D is unresolved. The CDR3 spans 13 residues. The V end was cut by 6 bases, the J end by 5 bases, with 13 bases between. The CDR3 here is CASRTTGVETQYF. CDR3 nucleotide sequence: TGTGCCAGCAGGACGACGGGTGTGGAGACCCAGTACTTC.

The rearrangement uses TRBV20-1 and TRBJ1-2; possibly TRBD1 for D (5 bases). CDR1 and CDR2 from the germline V gene are DFQATT and SNEGSKA (reference sequence). This CDR3 region has 14 residues. Trimming removed 1 base at V and 4 bases at J, with 13 bases between. CDR3 sequence: CSARGYGDSYGYTF. The CDR3 nucleotides read TGCAGTGCTAGAGGATACGGAGACAGCTATGGCTACACCTTC.

J is TRBJ2-3 and V is TRBV9; D remains unclear. Trimming took 2 bases from V and 1 from J, leaving 8 bases between them. Germline V gene lookup returns CDR1 SGDLS and CDR2 YYNGEE. The CDR3 loop spans 14 amino acids. As DNA, the CDR3 is TGTGCCAGCAGCGTCTGGGCGGGCACAGATACGCAGTATTTT. Translation gives CASSVWAGTDTQYF.

This rearrangement joins TRBV4-1 to TRBJ2-7; 7 bases match TRBD1. Germline-derived CDR1 and CDR2 are MGHRA and YSYEKL. Trimming cost V 3 bases and J 1 base; bases outside gene matches: 9. The CDR3 consists of 16 residues. In DNA form, the CDR3 reads TGCGCCAGCAGCCAGGAACCGGGACAGCCTTCCTACGAGCAGTACTTC. Residues: CASSQEPGQPSYEQYF.

The chain couples TRBV20-1 to TRBJ2-1, with 10 bases fitting TRBD2. Germline V gene data show CDR1 as DFQATT and CDR2 as SNEGSKA (reference sequence). V lost 4 bases to trimming and J lost 0 bases; unmatched junction nucleotides: 6. The CDR3 is 16 residues long. In DNA, the CDR3 is TGCAGTGCTATTGTGGCTAGCGGGAGCTCCTACAATGAGCAGTTCTTC. Its protein is CSAIVASGSSYNEQFF.

The chain couples TRBV6-1 to TRBJ2-1; a weak D match, TRBD2 (5 bases). This CDR3 is 16 amino acids long. The germline CDR1 and CDR2 sequences are MNHNS and SASEGT. V lost 1 base to trimming and J lost 2 bases, with 12 bases between them. The CDR3 DNA reads TGTGCCAGCAGTGAAGACTTGATGGAGGCCTACAATGAGCAGTTCTTC. Its protein product is CASSEDLMEAYNEQFF.

The chain employs TRBV14 and TRBJ2-5; D possibly uses TRBD1 or TRBD2 (5 bases each). Judging by the DNA end, TRBJ2-7 fits better; the J call may be wrong. This CDR3 has 17 residues. The germline gives CDR1 SGHDN, CDR2 FVKESK. As DNA, the CDR3 is TGTGCCAGCAGCCAATCACGGGGCCAAGGCCCAACCTACGAGCAGTACTTC. Residues: CASSQSRGQGPTYEQYF.

This clonotype was found a few times. The gene calls are TRBV4-3 and TRBJ1-3; D ambiguous. CDR1 is LGHNA, CDR2 YSLEER, per germline. V shed 0 bases and J shed 0 bases, with 9 bases lying between them. This CDR3 has 16 residues. The CDR3 loop is CASSQDSSISGNTIYF. The CDR3 DNA is TGCGCCAGCAGCCAAGACTCGAGTATCTCTGGAAACACCATATATTTT.

The chain couples TRBV20-1 to TRBJ2-5; a possible D gene is TRBD1 (5 bases). Germline CDR1 is DFQATT and CDR2 is SNEGSKA (reference sequence). V was shortened by 3 bases and J by 0 bases, with 8 bases between the two germline ends. The CDR3 has 13 residues. The CDR3 reads CSARGRYQETQYF. The CDR3 coding sequence is TGCAGTGCTAGGGGGCGGTACCAAGAGACCCAGTACTTC.

V is TRBV24-1 and J is TRBJ2-3; TRBD2 matches 9 bases. V dropped 5 bases and J dropped 1; count of bases not matched to a gene: 6. The CDR3 runs to 16 residues. Germline CDR1 KGHDR, CDR2 SFDVKD. CDR3 amino acids: CATSAEAGGRTDTQYF. For the CDR3, the DNA is TGTGCCACCAGTGCCGAAGCGGGGGGTCGCACAGATACGCAGTATTTT.

The chain recombines TRBV7-2 with TRBJ2-5; the match to TRBD2 covers 9 bases. Near its end, the DNA agrees better with TRBJ2-1, so the J call may be wrong. CDR1 is SGHTA, CDR2 FQGNSA, per germline. The CDR3 is 15 amino acids. The CDR3 loop reads CASSLLSGGYNEQFF. In DNA, the CDR3 is TGTGCCAGCAGCTTATTAAGCGGGGGGTACAATGAGCAGTTCTTC.

Only one count was recorded for this clonotype. The chain joins TRBV3-1 to TRBJ1-2; TRBD1 might be the D (6 bases). The CDR3 covers 14 residues. V was cut by 4 bases and J by 9 bases, with 18 bases left in between. CDR1 is LGHDT, CDR2 YNNKEL, per germline (reference sequence). The chain's CDR3 is CASSPRGGFGRYTF. CDR3 bases: TGTGCCAGCAGCCCCAGAGGGGGGTTCGGTCGCTACACCTTC.

The chain recombines TRBV4-2 with TRBJ1-2; D perhaps matches TRBD1 (5 bases). Trimming shortened V by 5 bases and J by 2 bases, and 18 bases separated the two germline ends. The germline gives CDR1 LGHNA, CDR2 YNFKEQ. The CDR3 is made up of 16 amino acids. CDR3 sequence reads: CASSFKTGQPNYGYTF. CDR3 DNA: TGTGCCAGCAGCTTCAAAACAGGCCAGCCAAACTATGGCTACACCTTC.

The chain uses TRBV4-1 and TRBJ2-5; D is unclear. The J call may be incorrect, as the DNA end agrees better with TRBJ2-7. The CDR3 is made up of 15 amino acids. In germline, CDR1 is MGHRA, CDR2 YSYEKL. The CDR3 coding sequence is TGCGCCAGCAGCCAGAAAATGACCCCCACCTACGAGCAGTACTTC. It codes for CASSQKMTPTYEQYF.

This sequence joins TRBV5-1 and TRBJ2-5; 9 nucleotides match TRBD1. The closer fit of TRBJ2-7 to the DNA end suggests the J call may be wrong. This CDR3 has 12 residues. CDR1 and CDR2 (germline): SGHRS, YFSETQ. This CDR3 is CASHDRGNEQYF. In DNA form, the CDR3 reads TGCGCCAGCCATGACAGGGGGAACGAGCAGTACTTC.

The V call is TRBV5-1, the J call TRBJ2-3, with a possible D match to TRBD1 (5 bases). Germline CDR1 and CDR2: SGHRS and YFSETQ. The germline V and J ends were trimmed by 7 bases and 0 bases, with 15 bases remaining between them. This CDR3 has 15 residues. The CDR3 region is CASRRAVASTDTQYF. CDR3 DNA: TGCGCCAGCCGCAGGGCCGTCGCTAGCACAGATACGCAGTATTTT.

The J gene is TRBJ2-5, the V gene TRBV27; TRBD2 aligns across 14 bases. V shed 0 bases, J shed 4 bases, and the junction held 4 bases outside the gene matches. Germline loops: CDR1 MNHEY, CDR2 SMNVEV (reference sequence). The CDR3 extends over 17 amino acids. CDR3 bases: TGTGCCAGCAGTTTATCGCCTGGACTAGCGGGGGGAGAGACCCAGTACTTC. As protein: CASSLSPGLAGGETQYF.

This clonotype came up a few times. The chain couples TRBV28 to TRBJ2-5; D possibly corresponds to TRBD1 (5 bases). Germline V gene data show CDR1 as MDHEN and CDR2 as SYDVKM. The CDR3 sequence is 11 residues long. V dropped 8 bases and J dropped 4 bases, with 8 bases sitting between them. In DNA, the CDR3 is TGTGCCAGCGACAGTAGAGAGACCCAGTACTTC. Protein sequence: CASDSRETQYF.

This clonotype has more than one count but fewer than ten. The chain joins TRBV6-5 to TRBJ1-4; D unclear. The CDR3 is 15 residues long. V was clipped by 6 bases and J by 5 bases, with 16 bases between them. Germline CDR1 reads MNHEY; CDR2 reads SVGAGI. The CDR3 DNA reads TGTGCCAGCAGGCTAACCAGCGACCCGAATGAAAAACTGTTTTTT. It specifies CASRLTSDPNEKLFF.

The sample holds a few counts of this clonotype. V is TRBV18 and J is TRBJ2-1; 7 nucleotides align to TRBD1. The CDR3 runs 16 residues. V trimming: 3 bases; J trimming: 7 bases; junction bases outside the gene matches: 12. Germline loops: CDR1 KGHSH, CDR2 LQKENI. The chain's CDR3 is CASSPRATGYVNEQFF. The DNA of the CDR3 is TGTGCCAGCTCACCGAGGGCGACAGGGTATGTGAATGAGCAGTTCTTC.

The chain is built from TRBV2 and TRBJ1-5, with TRBD1 matching over 7 bases. There are 13 residues in the CDR3. CDR1 and CDR2 (germline): SNHLY, FYNNEI. V was pared by 8 bases and J by 3 bases, with 4 bases of the junction left unmatched. The CDR3 DNA reads as TGTGCCAGCTCGAGGGGGCTCAATCAGCCCCAGCATTTT. Amino acid sequence: CASSRGLNQPQHF.

This chain connects TRBV29-1 to TRBJ2-3; 8 nucleotides align to TRBD1. The V gene's germline CDR1 is SQVTM and CDR2 ANQGSEA. The CDR3 spans 13 residues. After removal of 4 bases from V and 5 bases from J, the junction contained 5 bases not matched to a gene. Here the CDR3 reads CSVGGQGGDTQYF. The CDR3 DNA reads as TGCAGCGTTGGAGGACAGGGCGGAGATACGCAGTATTTT.

The V and J genes are TRBV11-2 and TRBJ1-1, with D possibly being TRBD1 (5 bases). The V gene lost 1 base and the J gene lost 6 bases, with 18 bases spanning the gap. CDR3 length: 16 residues. Per germline, CDR1 SGHAT and CDR2 FQNNGV. CDR3 DNA sequence: TGTGCCAGCAGCTTAGGTGGTGGTGGTCGGGGCGCTGAAGCTTTCTTT. It translates to CASSLGGGGRGAEAFF. Variable domain in full (rest from reference TRBV11-2 and TRBJ1-1): EAGVAQSPRYKIIEKRQSVAFWCNPISGHATLYWYQQILGQGPKLLIQFQNNGVVDDSQLPKDRFSAERLKGVDSTLKIQPAKLEDSAVYLCASSLGGGGRGAEAFFGQGTRLTVV.